This T cell receptor (beta chain) was retrieved from a study of T-cell memory formation after mild COVID-19. This clonotype is a singleton in its sample. There are 17 residues in the CDR3. V was cut by 1 base and J by 1 base, with 17 bases left in between. The germline V gene has CDR1 MNHNY and CDR2 SVGAGI (reference sequence). MiXCR, applied by TCRdb to the 5' RACE reads, yields one record per CDR3 protein. Of 450,000 to 650,000 distinct CDR3 sequences in the sample, about a fifth were seen once. The clonotype comes from an adult woman who had mild COVID-19 (a few samples of this study predate the infection). Cell type and time point are not known. The V gene is TRBV6-6, the J gene TRBJ2-7, with D perhaps TRBD2 (6 bases). The sequencing sample was made of PBMCs or a T cell subset sorted from them (not recorded which). CDR3 DNA: TGTGCCAGCAGTTACTTTATCGGGAGCGGCGGGTCCTACGAGCAGTACTTC. Translated, it gives CASSYFIGSGGSYEQYF.